This entry describes one T cell receptor (beta chain). Its antigen is currently unknown. This entry belongs to a study of T cell responses to AZD1222 COVID-19 vaccine. Study-wide background: Second-dose intervals of approximately 4 or approximately 12 weeks were pooled.

Sequencing used immunoSEQ multiplex PCR; TCRdb keeps in-frame clones, though not all of them. Among 150,000 to 200,000 clones, approximately 92% were seen once, and the ten largest hold roughly 10%. Notes on the study in general: Dominant CD4 TCR responses targeted spike regions 160-218 and 743-854. Reportedly, nearly half the spike-specific TCRs target unmutated variant regions.

V lost 0 bases to trimming and J lost 4 bases; unmatched junction nucleotides: 8. The CDR3 runs 17 residues. Germline CDR1 and CDR2: MGHRA and YSYEKL. This receptor was taken from an adult in good health. This sequence joins TRBV4-1 and TRBJ2-2; 7 bases map to TRBD1. This specimen consisted of peripheral blood, obtained on day 0 of AZD1222 vaccination. DNA for the CDR3: TGCGCCAGCAGCCAAGAGAAGGGGGCGCAGGGCACCGGGGAGCTGTTTTTT. Protein sequence: CASSQEKGAQGTGELFF.